This record concerns one T cell receptor (beta chain) sequence. No antigen is known for it. This record belongs to a study of T-cell memory formation after mild COVID-19. Study outcomes and limitations: Pre-infection memory held some responding clones, suggesting pre-existing cross-reactive T cells responded.

Germline V gives CDR1 SGHKS, CDR2 YYEKEE (reference sequence). The CDR3 consists of 15 residues. V was pared by 6 bases and J by 1 base, with 16 bases between. MiXCR was run by TCRdb on the 5' RACE reads, yielding one entry per CDR3 protein. The sample includes around 370,000 distinct CDR3 sequences, under 25% seen only once; the top ten take about 12%. The receptor's source is an adult woman who had mild COVID-19 (a few samples of this study predate the infection). Cell type and time point are not known. Sequencing was done on a sample of PBMCs or a T cell subset sorted from them (not recorded which). J is TRBJ1-1 and V is TRBV5-5, with D tentatively TRBD1 (5 bases). In nucleotides, the CDR3 is TGTGCCAGCACCTCGGGACGCCGGTCGAACACTGAAGCTTTCTTT. This translates into CASTSGRRSNTEAFF.